This T cell receptor beta chain is drawn from a study of blood T cell repertoires in COVID-19. Study context: T cells, B-cell-depleted T cells, or PBMCs provided the cDNA or gDNA that served as material.

Methods used by the authors: Cell counts per sample came from amplifying reference gene primers. Some clones are missing from TCRdb's copy, which holds only in-frame ones; the method was immunoSEQ multiplex PCR. For V, J and clone size, that table is used; D and trimming come from the DNA. The sample holds over 400,000 clones; roughly 91% are singletons and the top ten take less than 9.5%. V was shortened by 4 bases and J by 4 bases, with 9 bases between the two germline ends. Germline CDR1 LGHNA, CDR2 YNFKEQ. The CDR3 spans 13 residues. This rearrangement joins TRBV4-2 to TRBJ2-3; D ambiguous. This TCR derives from a woman between 50 and 59 years old with COVID-19, enrolled during active disease. Sequenced sample: peripheral blood. CDR3 loop: CASSRRLPDTQYF. CDR3 sequence (DNA): TGTGCCAGCAGCCGGAGACTTCCAGATACGCAGTATTTT.